These 17 T cell receptor beta chains were all obtained from the same sample, sequenced in a study of shared clonotypes between healthy human individuals. Profiled with immunoSEQ multiplex PCR; TCRdb holds only in-frame clones, not every one. This sample has 100,000 or so clones; about half occur once, and the top ten carry over 13%. Sequenced: PBMCs. Source of these receptors: a middle-aged woman in good health. Some clones in this sample may be carry-over from other donors' samples.

The chain is built from TRBV5-1 and TRBJ1-1, with a weak D call TRBD1 (5 bases). The germline V and J ends were trimmed by 0 bases and 2 bases, with 11 bases remaining between them. The CDR3 spans 15 residues. The germline V gene has CDR1 SGHRS and CDR2 YFSETQ. The CDR3 reads CASSLAFGGNTEAFF. The CDR3 nucleotides read TGCGCCAGCAGCTTGGCCTTTGGGGGAAACACTGAAGCTTTCTTT.

The chain links TRBV28 to TRBJ2-5; 10 nucleotides match TRBD2. The end of the DNA aligns better with TRBJ2-7, so the J call may be wrong. The germline V gene encodes CDR1 MDHEN and CDR2 SYDVKM. The CDR3 has 15 amino acids. In DNA, the CDR3 is TGTGCCAGCCGACGGCAAGCGGGAGGGACCTACGAGCAGTACTTC. Protein product: CASRRQAGGTYEQYF.

Worth noting for this clone: A read error is likely, as this CDR3 ends without the conserved phenylalanine or tryptophan. The chain uses TRBV28 and TRBJ1-2; 8 nucleotides align to TRBD1. Germline CDR1 reads MDHEN; CDR2 reads SYDVKM. CDR3 length: 12 amino acids. The ends lost 5 bases at V and 4 bases at J; junction bases unmatched: 0. The CDR3 region is CASSGQGYGYTL. DNA of the CDR3: TGTGCCAGCAGTGGACAGGGCTATGGCTACACCCTC.

This clone appeared many times. This chain connects TRBV6-5 to TRBJ2-7, with D perhaps TRBD1 (5 bases). The V and J ends lost 0 bases and 4 bases respectively, with 13 bases between them. CDR1 is MNHEY and CDR2 is SVGAGI in the germline V gene. The CDR3 has 15 amino acids. The DNA for the CDR3 is TGTGCCAGCAGTTACTCTGATCAGGGCCAATACGAGCAGTACTTC. Its translation is CASSYSDQGQYEQYF.

The J gene is TRBJ2-3, the V gene TRBV5-1; 8 nucleotides agree with TRBD2. Trimming removed 5 bases from V and 5 bases from J; junction bases left unmatched: 10. Germline CDR1 SGHRS, CDR2 YFSETQ. This CDR3 comprises 15 residues. CDR3 sequence: CASSRGGADRDTQYF. The CDR3 nucleotides are TGCGCCAGCAGTCGGGGGGGAGCCGACCGAGATACGCAGTATTTT.

Only a few counts were recorded for this clone. The CDR3 DNA is TGTGCCAGTTTATACAGGGAAGGCTCTGGAAACACCATATATTTT. The encoded protein is CASLYREGSGNTIYF. The rearrangement uses TRBV19 and TRBJ1-3, with a tentative D call TRBD1 (6 bases). The germline V and J ends were trimmed by 8 bases and 0 bases, with 14 bases remaining between them. The CDR3 covers 15 residues. Germline V lookup: CDR1 LNHDA, CDR2 SQIVND (reference sequence).

The rearrangement links TRBV18 to TRBJ1-5; 8 bases align to TRBD1. The germline V gene encodes CDR1 KGHSH and CDR2 LQKENI. This CDR3 has 14 residues. Unmatched junction bases numbered 5, after V lost 5 bases and J lost 5 bases. The CDR3 is CASSTGQGDQPQHF. The CDR3 nucleotides read TGTGCCAGCTCAACTGGACAGGGCGATCAGCCCCAGCATTTT. Supplemented by reference TRBV18 and TRBJ1-5, the full variable domain reads NAGVMQNPRHLVRRRGQEARLRCSPMKGHSHVYWYRQLPEEGLKFMVYLQKENIIDESGMPKERFSAEFPKEGPSILRIQQVVRGDSAAYFCASSTGQGDQPQHFGDGTRLSIL.

V usage is TRBV25-1 and J usage is TRBJ1-5; 7 nucleotides match TRBD1. Losses at the gene ends were 4 bases for V and 7 bases for J; bases not matched to a gene: 7. CDR1 is MGHDK, CDR2 SYGVNS, per germline. The CDR3 covers 14 residues. The CDR3 loop is CASSAAGQPQPQHF. In nucleotides, the CDR3 is TGTGCCAGCAGTGCGGCGGGACAGCCACAGCCCCAGCATTTT.

This rearrangement joins TRBV6-1 to TRBJ2-1, with TRBD1 matching over 10 bases. This CDR3 has 13 residues. V shed 7 bases, J shed 7 bases, and the junction held 4 bases outside the gene matches. Germline V CDR1 and CDR2: MNHNS, SASEGT. The CDR3 spells CASIRDRGNEQFF. CDR3 in DNA: TGTGCCAGCATCCGGGACAGGGGAAATGAGCAGTTCTTC.

This clone has only a few counts. The chain is built from TRBV7-9 and TRBJ2-3; D is uncertain. The germline CDR1 and CDR2 sequences are SEHNR and FQNEAQ (reference sequence). Trimming took off 7 bases at V and 1 base at J, with 9 bases between the two ends. There are 13 residues in the CDR3. The CDR3, as DNA: TGTGCCAGCAAACGTGGGGGCACAGATACGCAGTATTTT. This translates into CASKRGGTDTQYF.

The chain uses TRBV9 and TRBJ2-1; maybe TRBD2 (6 bases). CDR1 and CDR2 (germline): SGDLS, YYNGEE. The V and J ends lost 2 bases and 5 bases respectively, with 11 bases between them. The CDR3 has 14 amino acids. The CDR3 spells CASSVSGANNEQFF. DNA for the CDR3: TGTGCCAGCAGCGTTAGCGGCGCCAACAATGAGCAGTTCTTC.

Comment on this clone: A much larger clone is a single base away; this may be a read error. The rearrangement links TRBV7-8 to TRBJ2-7; no definite D call. This CDR3 contains 17 residues. Looked up from germline, CDR1 is SGHVS and CDR2 is FQNEAQ. The CDR3 loop is CASSLPLPQTVSYGQYF. CDR3 bases: TGTGCCAGCAGCTTACCCCTGCCGCAGACCGTGTCCTACGGGCAGTACTTC.

This sequence joins TRBV28 and TRBJ2-1, with TRBD2 matching 8 bases. Looked up from germline, CDR1 is MDHEN and CDR2 is SYDVKM. The V segment lost 2 bases and the J segment 6 bases; nucleotides outside the gene matches: 9. CDR3 length equals 16 residues. The CDR3 region is CASSLGSGLVSNEQFF. The CDR3 DNA reads as TGTGCCAGCAGTTTAGGGTCGGGACTAGTGTCCAATGAGCAGTTCTTC.

This clone occurred a few times. This chain connects TRBV15 to TRBJ1-5; no clear D gene. This CDR3 is 14 amino acids long. V lost 0 bases to trimming and J lost 5 bases, with 8 bases between them. Germline loops: CDR1 LNHNV, CDR2 YYDKDF (reference sequence). CDR3 bases: TGTGCCACCAGCAGAGAGAGGGATTATCAGCCCCAGCATTTT. Amino acid sequence: CATSRERDYQPQHF.

This clone was detected many times. The rearrangement joins TRBV4-2 to TRBJ1-2; maybe TRBD1 (6 bases). CDR1 is LGHNA and CDR2 is YNFKEQ in the germline V gene. This CDR3 has 15 residues. V was shortened by 3 bases and J by 5 bases, with 16 bases between the two germline ends. CDR3 sequence reads: CASSHESGDPYGYTF. The CDR3 nucleotides are TGTGCCAGCAGCCATGAATCAGGGGACCCTTATGGCTACACCTTC.

The rearrangement uses TRBV5-1 and TRBJ2-3, with 7 bases that match TRBD2. J lost 1 base, V lost 0 bases, and 2 bases had no gene match. Germline CDR1 SGHRS, CDR2 YFSETQ. This CDR3 is built from 15 residues. In nucleotides, the CDR3 is TGCGCCAGCAGCTTGGTGGGAGGGGGCACAGATACGCAGTATTTT. This sequence encodes CASSLVGGGTDTQYF.

This rearrangement joins TRBV5-4 to TRBJ2-7; the match to TRBD2 covers 13 bases. Germline V gives CDR1 SGHNT, CDR2 YYREEE (reference sequence). The CDR3 totals 16 residues. The V gene end was trimmed by 4 bases and the J gene end by 1 base; junction bases not matched to a gene: 5. The chain's CDR3 is CASSPPTSGRSYEQYF. CDR3 DNA sequence: TGTGCCAGCAGCCCGCCGACTAGCGGGAGGTCCTACGAGCAGTACTTC.